This T cell receptor beta chain was sequenced for a study of T cells after yellow fever vaccination. Study-wide context: The authors prepared low-cell-number fractions using SMART-Seq v4 Ultra Low Input. Overall study results and limits: There was a possibility that FACS-sorted repertoires contained abundant clonotypes contaminating from the bulk population. CD4 and CD8 compartments shared a small share of clonotypes, likely from convergent recombination. Weaker, the secondary response peaked sooner, at day 5 versus 15.

TCRdb called the 5' RACE reads again in MiXCR, with one record for every CDR3 protein. Among about 69,000 distinct CDR3 sequences listed, around 6.2% were seen once. This clonotype was counted ten times or more. Its antigen is unidentified. The specimen was CD4+ T cells sorted from PBMCs, collected more than 13 days after the first yellow fever vaccination. This receptor was identified in a man between 18 and 35 years old who received the YFV17D yellow fever vaccine.

The CDR3: CASSLRQKQFF. The CDR3 DNA sequence: TGTGCCAGCAGTTTACGACAGAAGCAGTTCTTC. This chain connects TRBV12-3 or TRBV12-4 to TRBJ2-1, with D maybe TRBD1 (5 bases). The CDR3 runs 11 residues. The germline V and J ends were trimmed by 2 bases and 11 bases, with 7 bases remaining between them.